The 8 T cell receptor beta chains listed next were all sequenced from one sample in a study of blood T cells in healthy people across ages. Using a J-beta primer mix together with a sample-barcoded 5' primer, a second PCR was run for roughly 6 to 12 cycles. One entry per CDR3 protein, called by TCRdb with MiXCR from the 5' RACE reads. The sample has 800,000 to 950,000 distinct CDR3 sequences, roughly 28% seen once. This sample was shared with a second study, whose subject was T cells of mothers and their children.

The material sequenced was blood. The receptors were sampled from a woman aged 40-49 years in good health.

The chain couples TRBV18 to TRBJ1-2; TRBD1 might be the D (5 bases). CDR1 and CDR2 from the germline V gene are KGHSH and LQKENI. With 2 bases removed from V and 2 bases from J, the gap between germline ends came to 9 bases. CDR3 length: 14 amino acids. The DNA of the CDR3 is TGTGCCAGCTCACCATTAGCAGGGAACTATGGCTACACCTTC. Its protein product is CASSPLAGNYGYTF.

The chain carries TRBV19 and TRBJ2-1; D assignment may be TRBD1 or TRBD2 (6 bases each). The germline gives CDR1 LNHDA, CDR2 SQIVND (reference sequence). The V end was cut by 1 base, the J end by 4 bases, with 11 bases between. This CDR3 contains 15 residues. CDR3 DNA: TGTGCCAGTAGTATAGCAGGGGCGGGGTACAATGAGCAGTTCTTC. Residues: CASSIAGAGYNEQFF.

The sample holds a few counts of this clonotype. The gene calls are TRBV4-3 and TRBJ2-7; 8 bases line up with TRBD1. This CDR3 is 15 amino acids long. Germline-derived CDR1 and CDR2 are LGHNA and YSLEER. Losses at the gene ends were 1 base for V and 4 bases for J; bases not matched to a gene: 6. In DNA form, the CDR3 reads TGCGCCAGCAGCCAAGCGGACAGGGAGTCGTACGAGCAGTACTTC. Its protein product is CASSQADRESYEQYF.

This clonotype was counted a few times. V usage is TRBV16 and J usage is TRBJ1-2, with 9 positions matching TRBD1. The CDR3 covers 15 residues. Germline lookup yields CDR1 KGHSY and CDR2 FQNENV. V dropped 2 bases and J dropped 8; count of bases not matched to a gene: 9. The CDR3 sequence is CASSQPGTGKVGYTF. CDR3 bases: TGTGCCAGCAGCCAACCCGGGACAGGGAAAGTAGGCTACACCTTC.

V and J are TRBV10-2 and TRBJ2-4; D perhaps matches TRBD1 (6 bases). V gave up 4 bases and J gave up 5 bases, with 9 bases separating them. Germline lookup yields CDR1 WSHSY and CDR2 SAAADI. The CDR3 runs 13 residues. The CDR3 region has the DNA TGCGCCAGCAGTGGACAGGCTGAAAACATTCAGTACTTC. Protein: CASSGQAENIQYF.

This clonotype occurred a few times. This rearrangement joins TRBV6-4 to TRBJ1-1; D is undetermined. This CDR3 has 14 amino acids. The germline CDR1 and CDR2 sequences are MRHNA and SNTAGT. V lost 0 bases and J 5 bases, leaving 10 bases between the germline ends. The CDR3 is CASSDSMEGTEAFF. CDR3 sequence (DNA): TGTGCCAGCAGTGACTCGATGGAAGGGACTGAAGCTTTCTTT.

This clonotype came up a few times. The chain is built from TRBV28 and TRBJ2-7; TRBD1 or TRBD2 may be the D gene (5 bases each). V gave up 10 bases and J gave up 2 bases, with 9 bases separating them. The CDR3 consists of 11 residues. From germline, CDR1 is MDHEN and CDR2 SYDVKM. The chain's CDR3 is CATRDPYEQYF. The CDR3 DNA reads as TGTGCCACCAGGGACCCCTACGAGCAGTACTTC.

This clonotype was detected a few times. The rearrangement uses TRBV7-2 and TRBJ2-3; tentatively, D is TRBD1 or TRBD2 (7 bases each). This CDR3 comprises 15 residues. V was pared by 5 bases and J by 5 bases, with 17 bases between. Germline V CDR1 and CDR2: SGHTA, FQGNSA. The chain's CDR3 is CASSPGEGAGDTQYF. In nucleotides, the CDR3 is TGTGCCAGCAGCCCCGGGGAGGGGGCTGGAGATACGCAGTATTTT.